These T cell receptor beta chains were read from a single sample in a study of immune evolution from preneoplasia to lung adenocarcinoma. Sequencing used immunoSEQ multiplex PCR; TCRdb keeps in-frame clones, though not all of them. The sample carries 14,000 to 15,000 clones, around 84% recorded once. Input material: FFPE minimally invasive lung adenocarcinoma tissue. All receptors come from a person aged 55-80 years with lung adenocarcinoma. Each CDR3 is given without its conserved first and last residue. Each record gives: V gene, CDR3 protein.

>TRBV21-1
ASSKRENNTEAF
>TRBV6-1
ASSEAPGGGGPTDTQY
>TRBV6-1
ASRTGSTEAF
>TRBV11-2
ASSLKDRFLAEQY
>TRBV14
ASSAQMGAHSPLH
>TRBV28
ASTNRAGELF
>TRBV29-1
SVEEPSGPSSYNEQF
>TRBV15
ATSRGQGGYEQY
>TRBV2
ASSEGVGRTIKETQY
>TRBV27
ASSLSYSGRPLTQYEQF
>TRBV5-5
ASSPDRGGSYEQY
>TRBV14
ASSQDLGHSPLH
>TRBV6-1
ASSLSGSNTGELF
>TRBV6-6
ASRDPGADQPQH
>TRBV4-1
ASSQEMRYSSEAF
>TRBV11-1
ASSLGLTYEQY
>TRBV7-8
ASSLYYADLNTEAF
>TRBV28
ASSKLGLGIYSNQPQH
>TRBV18
ASSPIKFKTGAGNTIY
>TRBV19
ASSRQGTGELF
>TRBV18
ASSQQGSFAEQY
>TRBV5-6
ASSLPTGANYGYT